This TCR beta chain was sequenced for a study of T cell responses to AZD1222 COVID-19 vaccine. For the study at large: Pooling of second doses given at about 4 or about 12 weeks was done. Study results and limitations: Seropositive AZD1222 recipients at baseline numbered only five or six. Donors, mostly white British, included more females; clonal diversity was possibly underestimated.

As concerns this clone: Its antigen is currently unknown.

CDR1 is MNHEY and CDR2 is SVGAGI in the germline V gene. Trimming removed 2 bases at V and 11 bases at J, with 9 bases between. This CDR3 is built from 11 residues. Produced via immunoSEQ multiplex PCR; TCRdb's table is partial and in-frame only. The table includes 160,000 or so clones, less than 90% detected once. Sequenced material: peripheral blood, taken on day 0 of AZD1222 vaccination. This TCR was sampled from an adult in good health. The chain recombines TRBV6-5 with TRBJ1-1; the D gene is possibly TRBD1 (6 bases). CDR3 coding DNA: TGTGCCAGCAGTTACAGGGGGGCGGCTTTCTTT. It encodes CASSYRGAAFF.